This record covers a single T cell receptor (beta chain). Its antigen remains unidentified. No base qualities exist here, and no much larger clone lies one base off it. Library preparation employed the immunoSEQ multiplex PCR assay. Not all clones reach the TCRdb copy of this immuneACCESS table, which keeps in-frame sequences only. Checked studies attribute under half of the gap to unresolved V genes and leave the rest unexplained. This sample has about 80,000 clones in its table, and 85% to 95% of those were observed once. The ten largest account for about 0.37% of the sample. The entry originates in a study of technical replicates of blood from a few donors (dated by TCRdb to the late 2010s). The sequence was collected from a human donor in good health. The sequenced material came from T cells isolated from PBMCs.

CDR3 region: CSVGGVRGTSFGEQYF. The DNA sequence is as follows: TGCAGCGTGGGAGGCGTGCGGGGGACTAGCTTTGGCGAGCAGTACTTC. The sequence joins TRBV29-1 to TRBJ2-7, and TRBD2 aligns with 9 junction nucleotides. Including cysteine and phenylalanine, the CDR3 has 16 amino acids. Only the CDR3 portion is preserved as DNA: 48 bases, with reading frame beginning at the first base. The germline V gene gives CDR1 as SQVTM and CDR2 as ANQGSEA. V has 6 bases trimmed and J has 6 bases trimmed; junction bases matching no gene number 18.